This passage covers 25 T cell receptor beta chains from one sample sequenced in a study of response to subunit inactivated influenza vaccine. In TCRdb, the RT-PCR reads were re-called with MiXCR into one record per CDR3 protein. The data contain under 800,000 distinct CDR3 sequences, approximately 15% of them singletons. Source: PBMCs from blood, taken 14 to 15 days before vaccination. These TCRs come from a man aged 45 to 65 who received an inactivated influenza vaccine.

This clonotype was seen repeatedly, ten times or more. The gene calls are TRBV5-5 and TRBJ2-7, with TRBD1 matching over 9 bases. The CDR3 has 15 amino acids. V trimming: 3 bases; J trimming: 5 bases; junction bases outside the gene matches: 9. The germline V gene has CDR1 SGHKS and CDR2 YYEKEE (reference sequence). DNA of the CDR3: TGTGCCAGCAGCTCACCAGACAGGGGGATCGACGAGCAGTACTTC. Protein sequence: CASSSPDRGIDEQYF. The full variable domain, rest sourced from reference TRBV5-5 and TRBJ2-7, is DAGVTQSPTHLIKTRGQQVTLRCSPISGHKSVSWYQQVLGQGPQFIFQYYEKEERGRGNFPDRFSARQFPNYSSELNVNALLLGDSALYLCASSSPDRGIDEQYFGPGTRLTVT.

This clonotype was detected a few times. The gene calls are TRBV20-1 and TRBJ2-3; D gene unclear. The germline CDR1 and CDR2 sequences are DFQATT and SNEGSKA (reference sequence). The CDR3 is made up of 13 amino acids. Between the trimmed V and J ends, which lost 4 bases and 0 bases, there was a span of 8 bases. The chain's CDR3 is CSAKATSTDTQYF. DNA of the CDR3: TGCAGTGCTAAAGCGACTAGCACAGATACGCAGTATTTT.

The rearrangement links TRBV5-6 to TRBJ2-2; 16 bases map to TRBD2. CDR1 and CDR2 (germline): SGHDT, YYEEEE. V gave up 6 bases and J gave up 2 bases; unmatched junction bases: 7. The CDR3 runs to 18 residues. The CDR3 loop is CASTTGTSGRANTGELFF. For the CDR3, the DNA is TGTGCCAGCACCACGGGGACTAGCGGGAGGGCTAACACCGGGGAGCTGTTTTTT.

This clonotype was picked up a small number of times. The V and J genes are TRBV12-3 or TRBV12-4 and TRBJ2-2; D gene uncertain. This CDR3 spans 14 amino acids. Trimming cost V 1 base and J 4 bases, with 7 bases left between them. The CDR3 sequence: CASSLEGFTGELFF. The CDR3 DNA is TGTGCCAGCAGTTTAGAAGGGTTCACCGGGGAGCTGTTTTTT.

This clonotype was observed a handful of times. The J gene is TRBJ2-3, the V gene TRBV20-1, with D maybe TRBD2 (6 bases). This CDR3 is 17 amino acids long. The V end was cut by 1 base, the J end by 0 bases, with 17 bases between. From germline, CDR1 is DFQATT and CDR2 SNEGSKA (reference sequence). This CDR3 is CSARGGGVSSSTDTQYF. As DNA, the CDR3 is TGCAGTGCTAGAGGGGGAGGCGTTTCCTCTAGCACAGATACGCAGTATTTT.

In this sample, this clonotype turned up a few times. The chain couples TRBV20-1 to TRBJ2-5; 7 bases fit TRBD1. Germline CDR1 and CDR2: DFQATT and SNEGSKA (reference sequence). J was trimmed by 5 bases and V by 6 bases; bases with no gene match: 9. The CDR3 is 13 amino acids. The CDR3 DNA reads as TGCAGTGCGAAAGCGACAGGGCGGGAGACCCAGTACTTC. It translates to CSAKATGRETQYF.

The V and J genes are TRBV3-1 and TRBJ2-1; the match to TRBD2 covers 7 bases. Looked up from germline, CDR1 is LGHDT and CDR2 is YNNKEL (reference sequence). Trimming removed 4 bases from V and 0 bases from J; junction bases left unmatched: 9. The CDR3 has 17 amino acids. CDR3 DNA: TGTGCCAGCAGCCGGGGAGGGGCCCCCAGCTCCTACAATGAGCAGTTCTTC. As protein: CASSRGGAPSSYNEQFF.

This rearrangement joins TRBV29-1 to TRBJ2-1; D is possibly TRBD1 (6 bases). The V end was cut by 8 bases, the J end by 4 bases, with 18 bases between. Looked up from germline, CDR1 is SQVTM and CDR2 is ANQGSEA. The CDR3 has 14 residues. CDR3 amino acids: CSRDRDKMYNEQFF. The DNA for the CDR3 is TGCAGCCGCGACCGGGACAAGATGTACAATGAGCAGTTCTTC.

The V gene is TRBV20-1, the J gene TRBJ1-1; unclear D gene. CDR1 DFQATT and CDR2 SNEGSKA come from the germline V gene (reference sequence). CDR3 length: 13 residues. V was clipped by 1 base and J by 3 bases, with 9 bases between them. CDR3: CSARAVGYTEAFF. CDR3 nucleotides: TGCAGTGCTAGAGCTGTGGGGTACACTGAAGCTTTCTTT.

This sequence joins TRBV29-1 and TRBJ2-1; D may be TRBD2 (6 bases). This CDR3 contains 17 residues. V lost 4 bases and J 5 bases, leaving 24 bases between the germline ends. Germline V lookup: CDR1 SQVTM, CDR2 ANQGSEA. The CDR3 coding sequence is TGCAGCGTTGCCGGGTGGGCGGGAAGGGGACTTGACAATGAGCAGTTCTTC. Protein sequence: CSVAGWAGRGLDNEQFF.

V and J are TRBV6-1 and TRBJ1-5; D is uncertain. Trimming took 6 bases from V and 2 from J, leaving 17 bases between them. CDR1 and CDR2 (germline): MNHNS, SASEGT. The CDR3 has 16 amino acids. CDR3 region: CASSPLVGRGNQPQHF. The CDR3 coding sequence is TGTGCCAGCAGCCCCCTGGTGGGAAGGGGCAATCAGCCCCAGCATTTT.

Notes on this clonotype: This may be a read error: a much more frequent sequence differs by one nucleotide. The J gene is TRBJ2-7, the V gene TRBV6-2 or TRBV6-3; 10 positions agree with TRBD1. This CDR3 is built from 12 residues. Germline CDR1 reads MNHEY; CDR2 reads SVGEGT. The V and J ends lost 8 bases and 3 bases, in that order; junction bases with no gene match: 1. The CDR3 DNA follows: TGTGCCAGCTGGGACAGGGGCTACGAGCAGTACTTC. It is translated as CASWDRGYEQYF.

This clonotype was seen a handful of times. The chain joins TRBV9 to TRBJ2-5, with D perhaps matching TRBD2 (5 bases). V lost 0 bases and J lost 3, with 9 bases in between. CDR1 and CDR2 (germline): SGDLS, YYNGEE. CDR3 size: 14 residues. The CDR3 here is CASSVGGRKETQYF. The CDR3 DNA reads TGTGCCAGCAGCGTAGGAGGGAGAAAAGAGACCCAGTACTTC.

V and J are TRBV20-1 and TRBJ2-5, with 9 bases that match TRBD2. Trimming at V came to 0 bases and at J to 4 bases, leaving 6 bases not matched to a gene. The CDR3 extends over 15 amino acids. Germline CDR1 DFQATT, CDR2 SNEGSKA (reference sequence). The CDR3 loop is CSARDPREGGETQYF. DNA for the CDR3: TGCAGTGCTAGAGATCCGCGGGAGGGCGGAGAGACCCAGTACTTC.

This clonotype was counted a few times. The rearrangement joins TRBV20-1 to TRBJ1-5; 7 nucleotides line up with TRBD1. The V gene end was trimmed by 3 bases and the J gene end by 5 bases; junction bases not matched to a gene: 4. CDR1 is DFQATT, CDR2 SNEGSKA, per germline (reference sequence). This CDR3 has 13 amino acids. The CDR3: CSARPQGDQPQHF. The CDR3 coding sequence is TGCAGTGCTAGGCCTCAGGGGGATCAGCCCCAGCATTTT.

This clonotype was counted only a few times. The V gene is TRBV3-1, the J gene TRBJ1-3; the match to TRBD1 covers 9 bases. This CDR3 region has 16 residues. After removal of 5 bases from V and 0 bases from J, the junction contained 5 bases not matched to a gene. Germline CDR1 and CDR2: LGHDT and YNNKEL (reference sequence). DNA for the CDR3: TGTGCCAGCAGCAAGACAGGGGGACGCTCTGGAAACACCATATATTTT. As protein: CASSKTGGRSGNTIYF.

CDR3 amino acids: CASRGLAGGGELFF. For the CDR3, the DNA is TGTGCCAGCAGAGGTCTAGCGGGTGGCGGGGAGCTGTTTTTT. The V and J genes are TRBV12-3 or TRBV12-4 and TRBJ2-2; 8 bases map to TRBD2. This CDR3 is built from 14 residues. Trimming removed 6 bases from V and 7 bases from J; junction bases left unmatched: 7.

This clonotype occurred a few times. The CDR3 spells CASRDSGTGETGELFF. CDR3 nucleotide sequence: TGTGCCAGCAGAGATTCCGGGACAGGGGAAACCGGGGAGCTGTTTTTT. This rearrangement joins TRBV9 to TRBJ2-2; 10 nucleotides align to TRBD1. J was trimmed by 5 bases and V by 5 bases; bases with no gene match: 9. The CDR3 runs 16 residues. Germline-derived CDR1 and CDR2 are SGDLS and YYNGEE.

This clonotype was detected only a few times. V usage is TRBV7-3 and J usage is TRBJ2-2; 13 bases map to TRBD2. This CDR3 spans 19 amino acids. After removal of 1 base from V and 0 bases from J, the junction contained 5 bases not matched to a gene. The germline V gene encodes CDR1 SGHTA and CDR2 FQGTGA. The CDR3, as DNA: TGTGCCAGCAGCTTAAGGACTAGCGGGAGCCCTGCGAACACCGGGGAGCTGTTTTTT. Encoded protein: CASSLRTSGSPANTGELFF.

The chain has TRBV7-2 and TRBJ2-1; 13 positions match TRBD2. Germline CDR1 SGHTA, CDR2 FQGNSA. This CDR3 is built from 15 residues. J was trimmed by 8 bases and V by 5 bases; bases with no gene match: 6. The CDR3 DNA is TGTGCCAGCAGCCACGGACTAGCGGGAGATTATGAGCAGTTCTTC. It translates to CASSHGLAGDYEQFF.

This clonotype occurred a few times. J is TRBJ1-5 and V is TRBV29-1; D gene unclear. Per germline, CDR1 SQVTM and CDR2 ANQGSEA. The CDR3 has 14 residues. V lost 6 bases to trimming and J lost 1 base, with 13 bases between them. The CDR3 DNA is TGCAGCGTCCGCCACCGTTTAAGCAATCAGCCCCAGCATTTT. Protein product: CSVRHRLSNQPQHF.

The chain carries TRBV7-6 and TRBJ2-5, with D possibly matching TRBD2 (7 bases). V was shortened by 5 bases and J by 1 base, with 17 bases between the two germline ends. This CDR3 is 16 amino acids long. The germline V gene has CDR1 SGHVS and CDR2 FNYEAQ. In nucleotides, the CDR3 is TGTGCCAGCAGCCATAGGGGGGGGTTGGGCCAAGAGACCCAGTACTTC. Protein: CASSHRGGLGQETQYF.

There are a few counts of this clonotype. The chain couples TRBV12-5 to TRBJ2-3; 8 bases are shared with TRBD2. The CDR3 sequence is 15 residues long. Germline V gives CDR1 LGHNT, CDR2 FRNRAP. Trimming took 5 bases from V and 3 from J; bases not matched to a gene: 7. The CDR3 sequence: CASGLAGGITDTQYF. The DNA for the CDR3 is TGTGCTAGTGGTCTAGCGGGCGGAATAACAGATACGCAGTATTTT.

This clonotype has a single count. The junction shows a germline mismatch at one end, possibly a read error. CDR3 bases: TGTGCCAGCAGGCAAGATCGTGCGACAACCACTGAAGCTTTCTTT. Its translation is CASRQDRATTTEAFF. The rearrangement uses TRBV4-2 and TRBJ1-1, with D uncertain. CDR1 and CDR2 from the germline V gene are LGHNA and YNFKEQ. The CDR3 has 15 residues.

This clonotype came up a few times. In DNA, the CDR3 is TGCAGTGCCAACCGGGGGGGGGTATCCTACAATGAGCAGTTCTTC. This sequence encodes CSANRGGVSYNEQFF. This chain joins TRBV20-1 and TRBJ2-1; TRBD2 aligns across 8 bases. With 6 bases clipped from V and 1 base from J, the junction kept 8 bases outside the gene matches. In germline, CDR1 is DFQATT, CDR2 SNEGSKA (reference sequence). The CDR3 spans 15 residues.